A single sample is the source of the 28 T cell receptor beta chains below, sequenced in a study of T cell responses to AZD1222 COVID-19 vaccine. Method: immunoSEQ multiplex PCR; TCRdb's copy keeps in-frame clones and lacks some. The sample includes about 120,000 clones, 80% to 90% of them seen just once. Material: peripheral blood, obtained on day 0 of AZD1222 vaccination. The receptor source for this set is an adult in good health.

The chain is built from TRBV5-1 and TRBJ2-3; D remains unclear. The germline V gene has CDR1 SGHRS and CDR2 YFSETQ. The V end lost 2 bases, the J end lost 3 bases, and 7 bases lay between the germline ends. The CDR3 is 13 residues long. CDR3 DNA: TGCGCCAGCAGCTTAACGATTACAGATACGCAGTATTTT. This sequence encodes CASSLTITDTQYF.

This chain joins TRBV30 and TRBJ1-4; the match to TRBD1 covers 8 bases. The J segment lost 6 bases and the V segment lost 3 bases, leaving 6 bases of the junction unmatched. Germline V gene sequence: CDR1 GTSNPN, CDR2 SVGIG (reference sequence). The CDR3 has 14 amino acids. CDR3 DNA: TGTGCCTGGAGAAAAGGACAGGGCTATGAAAAACTGTTTTTT. Its translation is CAWRKGQGYEKLFF.

The chain recombines TRBV5-4 with TRBJ1-2; TRBD1 matches at 8 bases. The V segment lost 0 bases and the J segment 2 bases; nucleotides outside the gene matches: 6. Germline CDR1 is SGHNT and CDR2 is YYREEE (reference sequence). This CDR3 has 16 residues. The chain's CDR3 is CASSLAGAGGNYGYTF. The DNA of the CDR3 is TGTGCCAGCAGCTTGGCCGGGGCAGGGGGCAACTATGGCTACACCTTC.

The sample holds one count of this clone. This chain joins TRBV7-2 and TRBJ1-6; D unclear. In germline, CDR1 is SGHTA, CDR2 FQGNSA. V was clipped by 0 bases and J by 8 bases, with 11 bases between them. The CDR3 runs to 15 residues. The CDR3 nucleotides read TGTGCCAGCAGCTTAGCTCCACTGAATGATTCACCCCTCCACTTT. It specifies CASSLAPLNDSPLHF.

The chain links TRBV14 to TRBJ2-7, with D unclear. The CDR3 has 16 amino acids. V shed 0 bases and J shed 2 bases, with 14 bases lying between them. Germline loops: CDR1 SGHDN, CDR2 FVKESK. CDR3 loop: CASSQERVLNPYEQYF. The CDR3 DNA sequence: TGTGCCAGCAGCCAAGAAAGGGTGCTAAACCCCTACGAGCAGTACTTC.

This clone occurred once. The rearrangement joins TRBV18 to TRBJ1-5, with D possibly matching TRBD1 (6 bases). V was clipped by 3 bases and J by 3 bases, with 6 bases between them. Germline V lookup: CDR1 KGHSH, CDR2 LQKENI. This CDR3 is 13 amino acids long. The CDR3: CASSPGANQPQHF. In DNA, the CDR3 is TGTGCCAGCTCACCGGGGGCCAATCAGCCCCAGCATTTT.

The count of this clone is one. The chain uses TRBV6-2 or TRBV6-3 and TRBJ2-1; D may be TRBD2 (6 bases). V was clipped by 7 bases and J by 5 bases, with 12 bases between them. Germline V CDR1 and CDR2: MNHEY, SVGEGT. The CDR3 covers 13 residues. The DNA of the CDR3 is TGTGCCAGCACCCCTTGGGAGGACAATGAGCAGTTCTTC. Its translation is CASTPWEDNEQFF.

The rearrangement links TRBV15 to TRBJ1-4; no firm D call. CDR3 length equals 12 residues. Trimming cost V 0 bases and J 5 bases, with 1 base left between them. Germline CDR1 is LNHNV and CDR2 is YYDKDF (reference sequence). CDR3 nucleotide sequence: TGTGCCACCAGCAGAGACAATGAAAAACTGTTTTTT. It codes for CATSRDNEKLFF.

The rearrangement joins TRBV9 to TRBJ2-5; 8 bases match TRBD1. CDR3 length equals 16 residues. CDR1 and CDR2 from the germline V gene are SGDLS and YYNGEE. Losses at the gene ends were 0 bases for V and 4 bases for J; bases not matched to a gene: 8. The CDR3 DNA reads TGTGCCAGCAGCGTAGGAACAGGGGGGAGAAGAGAGACCCAGTACTTC. Protein: CASSVGTGGRRETQYF. The whole variable domain, filled in from reference TRBV9 and TRBJ2-5, reads DSGVTQTPKHLITATGQRVTLRCSPRSGDLSVYWYQQSLDQGLQFLIQYYNGEERAKGNILERFSAQQFPDLHSELNLSSLELGDSALYFCASSVGTGGRRETQYFGPGTRLLVL.

The chain employs TRBV29-1 and TRBJ2-3; TRBD1 matches at 7 bases. The trim removed 2 bases at V and 2 bases at J, leaving 4 bases unmatched. The CDR3 covers 14 residues. CDR1 and CDR2 from the germline V gene are SQVTM and ANQGSEA. The CDR3 bases are TGCAGCGTTGAATCACAGGGGACCACAGATACGCAGTATTTT. Translated, it gives CSVESQGTTDTQYF.

The rearrangement joins TRBV5-8 to TRBJ1-5; 12 bases agree with TRBD1. This CDR3 spans 15 amino acids. Unmatched junction bases numbered 4, after V lost 4 bases and J lost 5 bases. From germline, CDR1 is SGHTS and CDR2 YDEGEE. CDR3 DNA: TGTGCCAGCAGCGCGGGACAGGGGGCTCATCAGCCCCAGCATTTT. Translating it yields CASSAGQGAHQPQHF.

The rearrangement joins TRBV10-3 to TRBJ2-5; TRBD1 might be the D (5 bases). From germline, CDR1 is ENHRY and CDR2 SYGVKD. Between the trimmed V and J ends, which lost 7 bases and 5 bases, there was a span of 14 bases. The CDR3 runs 13 residues. CDR3 bases: TGTGCCATCATAGCAGGGCCTGGCGAGACCCAGTACTTC. As protein: CAIIAGPGETQYF.

The V and J genes are TRBV5-5 and TRBJ1-5; D call uncertain. There are 15 residues in the CDR3. V lost 4 bases to trimming and J lost 3 bases, with 14 bases between them. CDR1 is SGHKS and CDR2 is YYEKEE in the germline V gene (reference sequence). The CDR3: CASSPEVGDNQPQHF. In nucleotides, the CDR3 is TGTGCCAGCAGCCCCGAGGTCGGGGACAATCAGCCCCAGCATTTT.

The genes are TRBV3-1 (or the pseudogene TRBV3-2) and TRBJ1-1; weak D call: TRBD1 (6 bases). V shed 1 base and J shed 6 bases, with 9 bases lying between them. Germline V CDR1 and CDR2: LGHDT, YNNKEL (reference sequence). This CDR3 spans 13 amino acids. In DNA, the CDR3 is TGTGCCAGCAGCCAAGGACAGGCAGCTGAAGCTTTCTTT. Its translation: CASSQGQAAEAFF.

J is TRBJ2-5 and V is TRBV5-1, with TRBD2 identical over 8 bases. The CDR3 runs to 16 residues. The ends lost 0 bases at V and 4 bases at J; junction bases unmatched: 8. Germline V CDR1 and CDR2: SGHRS, YFSETQ. Here the CDR3 DNA reads TGCGCCAGCAGCTTGGCCGGAGCGGGAGCAGCAGAGACCCAGTACTTC. Its protein is CASSLAGAGAAETQYF.

This chain joins TRBV5-4 and TRBJ2-5, with D possibly TRBD2 on 6 matching bases. Germline CDR1 is SGHNT and CDR2 is YYREEE (reference sequence). V was pared by 2 bases and J by 0 bases, with 11 bases between. This CDR3 region has 15 residues. The CDR3 loop reads CASSLGAGYQETQYF. In DNA form, the CDR3 reads TGTGCCAGCAGCTTAGGAGCGGGCTACCAAGAGACCCAGTACTTC.

This chain connects TRBV19 to TRBJ2-2, with D perhaps TRBD2 (5 bases). The germline V gene encodes CDR1 LNHDA and CDR2 SQIVND (reference sequence). V was clipped by 3 bases and J by 4 bases, with 12 bases between them. CDR3 length equals 15 residues. The CDR3 spells CASSIFRGGTGELFF. The CDR3 DNA sequence: TGTGCCAGTAGTATTTTTCGAGGAGGCACCGGGGAGCTGTTTTTT.

The genes are TRBV6-2 or TRBV6-3 and TRBJ1-1; 7 bases align to TRBD1. Germline CDR1 reads MNHEY; CDR2 reads SVGEGT. The CDR3 is 14 amino acids. The V segment lost 5 bases and the J segment 6 bases; nucleotides outside the gene matches: 9. The CDR3 loop is CASSDRQGRAEAFF. CDR3 nucleotide sequence: TGTGCCAGCAGTGACCGACAGGGTAGGGCTGAAGCTTTCTTT.

The chain employs TRBV4-3 and TRBJ1-6; a possible D gene is TRBD1 (5 bases). Per germline, CDR1 LGHNA and CDR2 YSLEER. The CDR3 covers 15 residues. V dropped 0 bases and J dropped 8 bases, with 11 bases sitting between them. For the CDR3, the DNA is TGCGCCAGCAGCCAAGACGGGGGGAGGGATTCACCCCTCCACTTT. Translating it yields CASSQDGGRDSPLHF.

This chain uses TRBV7-9 with TRBJ2-7, with D unresolved. The ends were cut back, 4 bases at V and 7 bases at J, with 11 bases in the middle. The CDR3 contains 12 residues. The germline V gene encodes CDR1 SEHNR and CDR2 FQNEAQ (reference sequence). The CDR3 bases are TGTGCCAGCAGCTCCCTTATTGAGGAGCAGTACTTC. It specifies CASSSLIEEQYF.

This clone has a single count. This chain connects TRBV7-9 to TRBJ1-5; D possibly corresponds to TRBD1 (6 bases). V lost 4 bases, J lost 3 bases, and 13 bases lay in between. Germline CDR1 reads SEHNR; CDR2 reads FQNEAQ (reference sequence). The CDR3 spans 15 residues. The CDR3 DNA is TGTGCCAGCAGCTCACAGGGAGGAGACAATCAGCCCCAGCATTTT. Translated: CASSSQGGDNQPQHF.

Only a few counts were recorded for this clone. This chain connects TRBV28 to TRBJ2-3; 8 positions agree with TRBD1. CDR1 and CDR2 (germline): MDHEN, SYDVKM. V dropped 4 bases and J dropped 5; count of bases not matched to a gene: 5. This CDR3 has 14 amino acids. CDR3 amino acids: CASSSDRAVDTQYF. The CDR3 nucleotides are TGTGCCAGCAGTTCGGACAGGGCCGTAGATACGCAGTATTTT. The full variable domain, in which reference TRBV28 and TRBJ2-3 provide the parts outside the CDR3, is DVKVTQSSRYLVKRTGEKVFLECVQDMDHENMFWYRQDPGLGLRLIYFSYDVKMKEKGDIPEGYSVSREKKERFSLILESASTNQTSMYLCASSSDRAVDTQYFGPGTRLTVL.

This clone has a single count. The chain couples TRBV11-2 to TRBJ2-2; TRBD2 matches at 14 bases. CDR3 size: 19 residues. Germline V lookup: CDR1 SGHAT, CDR2 FQNNGV. The trim removed 1 base at V and 6 bases at J, leaving 10 bases unmatched. CDR3 sequence reads: CASSLAFGLAGGRAGELFF. The CDR3 DNA sequence: TGTGCCAGCAGCTTAGCTTTCGGACTAGCGGGGGGTAGGGCCGGGGAGCTGTTTTTT. Combining the CDR3 with reference TRBV11-2 and TRBJ2-2 gives the whole variable domain EAGVAQSPRYKIIEKRQSVAFWCNPISGHATLYWYQQILGQGPKLLIQFQNNGVVDDSQLPKDRFSAERLKGVDSTLKIQPAKLEDSAVYLCASSLAFGLAGGRAGELFFGEGSRLTVL.

The rearrangement uses TRBV7-9 and TRBJ1-3, with D perhaps TRBD1 (5 bases). This CDR3 has 15 amino acids. In germline, CDR1 is SEHNR, CDR2 FQNEAQ (reference sequence). V lost 5 bases and J lost 4, with 15 bases in between. CDR3 sequence: CASSPGTVQGNTIYF. The DNA for the CDR3 is TGTGCCAGCAGCCCCGGGACCGTTCAGGGAAACACCATATATTTT.

J is TRBJ2-7 and V is TRBV24-1; 7 bases align to TRBD2. The V and J ends lost 4 bases and 9 bases, in that order; junction bases with no gene match: 11. This CDR3 spans 14 amino acids. Germline CDR1 KGHDR, CDR2 SFDVKD. The CDR3 sequence is CATSDDVSGLGQYF. CDR3 coding DNA: TGTGCCACCAGTGACGACGTTAGCGGGCTGGGGCAGTACTTC.

This clone was recorded only once. This sample also contains other DNA sequences that code for the same CDR3. This chain links TRBV20-1 with TRBJ1-1; D unresolved. V was trimmed by 2 bases and J by 0 bases, leaving 1 base between them. The CDR3 is made up of 11 amino acids. Germline V CDR1 and CDR2: DFQATT, SNEGSKA (reference sequence). The CDR3 coding sequence is TGCAGTGCTAGAATGAACACTGAAGCTTTCTTT. Amino acid sequence: CSARMNTEAFF.

This clone has just a few counts. V is TRBV18 and J is TRBJ1-6; 7 bases are shared with TRBD1. Germline V gives CDR1 KGHSH, CDR2 LQKENI. The CDR3 spans 15 residues. V gave up 2 bases and J gave up 7 bases; unmatched junction bases: 5. Here the CDR3 DNA reads TGTGCCAGCTCACCAACAGGGGTAGCGAATTCACCCCTCCACTTT. Its protein is CASSPTGVANSPLHF.

In this sample, this clone turned up once. The chain employs TRBV2 and TRBJ1-5; D gene uncertain. The CDR3 loop spans 13 amino acids. Germline V gene data show CDR1 as SNHLY and CDR2 as FYNNEI. V was cut by 1 base and J by 4 bases, with 5 bases left in between. The CDR3 loop reads CASSEEGNQPQHF. DNA of the CDR3: TGTGCCAGCAGTGAAGAAGGGAATCAGCCCCAGCATTTT.